This passage covers 18 T cell receptor beta chains from one sample sequenced in a study of cytomegalovirus exposure and HLA in healthy donors. Primers for the PCR totalled 60 Vbeta and 13 Jbeta. Some clones are missing from TCRdb's copy, which holds only in-frame ones; the method was immunoSEQ multiplex PCR. This table has more than 100,000 clones, approximately 85% appearing once. Sequencing input: PBMCs. All receptors derive from a woman aged 45-60 years in good health and CMV-seropositive.

The chain links TRBV28 to TRBJ2-5; D unclear. Trimming pared 8 bases from V and 2 bases from J, leaving 15 bases between. Germline assignment: CDR1 MDHEN and CDR2 SYDVKM. This CDR3 contains 14 residues. CDR3 amino acids: CASLLRGVQETQYF. The DNA for the CDR3 is TGTGCCAGCCTCCTCAGAGGAGTACAAGAGACCCAGTACTTC.

The chain couples TRBV2 to TRBJ1-1; D gene ambiguous. V was shortened by 1 base and J by 2 bases, with 14 bases between the two germline ends. The CDR3 covers 16 residues. Germline values: CDR1 SNHLY, CDR2 FYNNEI. The CDR3 spells CASSEGPGRVNTEAFF. The DNA of the CDR3 is TGTGCCAGCAGTGAAGGCCCCGGGAGAGTTAACACTGAAGCTTTCTTT.

The gene calls are TRBV7-3 and TRBJ2-3, with 8 bases lining up with TRBD1. The CDR3 loop spans 14 amino acids. Germline loops: CDR1 SGHTA, CDR2 FQGTGA. Trimming cost V 5 bases and J 12 bases; bases outside gene matches: 13. The CDR3 reads CASSQDRVGSSQYF. CDR3 DNA sequence: TGTGCCAGCAGCCAGGACAGGGTAGGGTCCTCCCAGTATTTT. Combining the CDR3 with reference TRBV7-3 and TRBJ2-3 gives the whole variable domain GAGVSQTPSNKVTEKGKYVELRCDPISGHTALYWYRQSLGQGPEFLIYFQGTGAADDSGLPNDRFFAVRPEGSVSTLKIQRTERGDSAVYLCASSQDRVGSSQYFGPGTRLTVL.

This sequence joins TRBV19 and TRBJ2-1; 7 bases line up with TRBD2. The junction had 7 bases not matched to a gene; V was cut back by 6 bases and J by 2 bases. The CDR3 contains 15 residues. CDR1 is LNHDA, CDR2 SQIVND, per germline (reference sequence). This CDR3 is CASSLGEGPYNEQFF. The CDR3 DNA is TGTGCCAGTAGCCTGGGGGAGGGGCCCTACAATGAGCAGTTCTTC. Full variable domain (missing parts from reference TRBV19 and TRBJ2-1): DGGITQSPKYLFRKEGQNVTLSCEQNLNHDAMYWYRQDPGQGLRLIYYSQIVNDFQKGDIAEGYSVSREKKESFPLTVTSAQKNPTAFYLCASSLGEGPYNEQFFGPGTRLTVL.

The chain employs TRBV4-2 and TRBJ2-3; no reliable D call. This CDR3 has 18 residues. Between the trimmed V and J ends, which lost 0 bases and 0 bases, there was a span of 16 bases. Germline values: CDR1 LGHNA, CDR2 YNFKEQ. Here the CDR3 reads CASSQEIRAPSSTDTQYF. For the CDR3, the DNA is TGTGCCAGCAGCCAAGAAATTCGAGCCCCCTCAAGCACAGATACGCAGTATTTT.

The CDR3 DNA reads TGTGCCAGCAGCGATACCCTCGGGACAATTTACAATGAGCAGTTCTTC. Residues: CASSDTLGTIYNEQFF. This rearrangement joins TRBV11-2 to TRBJ2-1; maybe TRBD1 (6 bases). Germline CDR1 SGHAT, CDR2 FQNNGV. The CDR3 has 16 residues. V lost 5 bases, J lost 4 bases, and 18 bases lay in between. Variable domain in full (rest from reference TRBV11-2 and TRBJ2-1): EAGVAQSPRYKIIEKRQSVAFWCNPISGHATLYWYQQILGQGPKLLIQFQNNGVVDDSQLPKDRFSAERLKGVDSTLKIQPAKLEDSAVYLCASSDTLGTIYNEQFFGPGTRLTVL.

The J gene is TRBJ1-5, the V gene TRBV28; 7 bases are a match to TRBD1. V lost 5 bases to trimming and J lost 5 bases; unmatched junction nucleotides: 6. The V gene's germline CDR1 is MDHEN and CDR2 SYDVKM. The CDR3 has 14 residues. The CDR3 loop is CASSRDRVDQPQHF. In DNA form, the CDR3 reads TGTGCCAGCAGTCGTGACAGGGTTGATCAGCCCCAGCATTTT.

This clone appeared a few times. The CDR3 loop reads CASRLVWTSGIQPERTDTQYF. CDR3 bases: TGTGCAAGTCGCTTAGTGTGGACTAGCGGGATTCAGCCCGAACGCACAGATACGCAGTATTTT. The gene calls are TRBV12-2 and TRBJ2-3; TRBD2 is the table's D call, not checked against the DNA. TRBV12-2 is a pseudogene locus. The CDR3 runs to 21 residues.

The chain employs TRBV5-6 and TRBJ2-7; tentative D call: TRBD2 (6 bases). V shed 8 bases and J shed 7 bases, with 16 bases lying between them. Germline CDR1 reads SGHDT; CDR2 reads YYEEEE. CDR3 length: 12 residues. The CDR3 is CARKESGGEQYF. CDR3 bases: TGTGCCAGGAAGGAGTCCGGGGGTGAGCAGTACTTC.

The genes are TRBV6-6 and TRBJ1-1; tentative D call: TRBD1 (5 bases). CDR1 MNHNY and CDR2 SVGAGI come from the germline V gene (reference sequence). Trimming removed 8 bases at V and 1 base at J, with 11 bases between. This CDR3 comprises 13 residues. The CDR3 is CASGRTRNTEAFF. CDR3 coding DNA: TGTGCCAGCGGGAGGACACGGAACACTGAAGCTTTCTTT.

V and J are TRBV18 and TRBJ2-7; weak D call: TRBD1 (5 bases). From germline, CDR1 is KGHSH and CDR2 LQKENI. Between the trimmed V and J ends, which lost 2 bases and 6 bases, there was a span of 14 bases. The CDR3 loop spans 14 amino acids. The CDR3 is CASSPVHRQTEQYF. CDR3 in DNA: TGTGCCAGCTCACCAGTTCATCGACAGACCGAGCAGTACTTC.

The rearrangement joins TRBV6-5 to TRBJ2-2, with 8 nucleotides matching TRBD1. CDR3 length: 14 amino acids. Germline CDR1 MNHEY, CDR2 SVGAGI. Losses at the gene ends were 6 bases for V and 3 bases for J; bases not matched to a gene: 3. CDR3 bases: TGTGCCAGCAGGAAACAGGGGGACACCGGGGAGCTGTTTTTT. Protein: CASRKQGDTGELFF.

The chain employs TRBV2 and TRBJ1-1; tentatively, D is TRBD1 (6 bases). Germline V lookup: CDR1 SNHLY, CDR2 FYNNEI. V lost 7 bases and J 4 bases, leaving 25 bases between the germline ends. This CDR3 is built from 17 residues. In DNA form, the CDR3 reads TGTGCCAGCACCGAGGGGGTCTTCGTCGGCAGGGGCACTGAAGCTTTCTTT. This codes for CASTEGVFVGRGTEAFF.

The chain couples TRBV9 to TRBJ2-5; D remains ambiguous. Between the trimmed V and J ends, which lost 0 bases and 3 bases, there was a span of 6 bases. Per germline, CDR1 SGDLS and CDR2 YYNGEE. CDR3 length: 13 residues. The CDR3 DNA reads as TGTGCCAGCAGCGTAGACAATGAAGAGACCCAGTACTTC. Its translation: CASSVDNEETQYF.

This clone was detected only once. The chain couples TRBV18 to TRBJ1-5, with TRBD1 identical over 8 bases. Germline lookup yields CDR1 KGHSH and CDR2 LQKENI. V gave up 3 bases and J gave up 7 bases; unmatched junction bases: 2. The CDR3 is 13 residues long. CDR3 nucleotides: TGTGCCAGCTCACCGGGGACAGGCCAGCCCCAGCATTTT. It translates to CASSPGTGQPQHF.

The chain joins TRBV28 to TRBJ1-2; 8 positions match TRBD1. The CDR3 sequence is 15 residues long. Germline loops: CDR1 MDHEN, CDR2 SYDVKM. J gave up 4 bases and V 5 bases, and 9 bases lay outside the gene matches. CDR3 in DNA: TGTGCCAGCAGTCCACAGGGGGACTCCTTCTATGGCTACACCTTC. It is translated as CASSPQGDSFYGYTF.

The chain joins TRBV6-1 to TRBJ1-3; 7 bases line up with TRBD1. The CDR3 has 17 residues. CDR1 and CDR2 from the germline V gene are MNHNS and SASEGT. J was trimmed by 4 bases and V by 2 bases; bases with no gene match: 11. The CDR3 nucleotides are TGTGCCAGCAGTGAAACCCTGACAGGGAGGTACGGAAACACCATATATTTT. Translation gives CASSETLTGRYGNTIYF.

V is TRBV29-1 and J is TRBJ2-3, with 8 nucleotides matching TRBD2. The CDR3 contains 13 residues. CDR1 and CDR2 from the germline V gene are SQVTM and ANQGSEA. Trimming took 4 bases from V and 6 from J; bases not matched to a gene: 6. CDR3 amino acids: CSVAPGGDDTQYF. The CDR3 DNA reads TGCAGCGTTGCCCCCGGGGGGGATGATACGCAGTATTTT.